The 5 T cell receptor beta chains in this list originate from one sample, sequenced in a study of blood T cell repertoires in COVID-19. The data were produced by immunoSEQ multiplex PCR, yet TCRdb's version contains in-frame clones alone and is incomplete. Altogether around 190,000 clones are present, approximately 90% being singletons, with the ten largest covering 4% to 5%. The sequencing sample was made of peripheral blood. Source of these receptors: a human donor in a cohort sampled during active COVID-19.

This chain links TRBV12-3 or TRBV12-4 with TRBJ1-2; 8 bases map to TRBD1. V shed 8 bases and J 7 bases; nucleotides not matched to a gene: 9. This CDR3 has 13 amino acids. CDR3 amino acids: CASGQGGFGGYTF. CDR3 nucleotide sequence: TGTGCCAGCGGACAGGGAGGATTTGGTGGCTACACCTTC.

J is TRBJ2-1 and V is TRBV6-5; 7 bases are a match to TRBD2. The CDR3 sequence is 13 residues long. Germline-derived CDR1 and CDR2 are MNHEY and SVGAGI. The V and J ends lost 4 bases and 6 bases, in that order; junction bases with no gene match: 3. CDR3 protein: CASSLTSVNEQFF. CDR3 nucleotide sequence: TGTGCCAGCAGTTTAACTAGCGTCAATGAGCAGTTCTTC.

The chain uses TRBV25-1 and TRBJ2-7, with TRBD1 identical over 9 bases. Germline values: CDR1 MGHDK, CDR2 SYGVNS. V dropped 3 bases and J dropped 5; count of bases not matched to a gene: 5. This CDR3 has 14 residues. The CDR3 DNA reads TGTGCCAGCAGTGAGCCGGGACAGGGCCACGAGCAGTACTTC. The encoded protein is CASSEPGQGHEQYF.

The rearrangement uses TRBV6-2 or TRBV6-3 and TRBJ2-7; 11 nucleotides align to TRBD2. V was pared by 5 bases and J by 4 bases, with 10 bases of the junction left unmatched. This CDR3 has 16 residues. The germline V gene has CDR1 MNHEY and CDR2 SVGEGT. CDR3 residues: CASSRVPGLAEYEQYF. CDR3 in DNA: TGTGCCAGCAGTCGTGTACCGGGACTAGCGGAATACGAGCAGTACTTC.

The CDR3 reads CASGTDRGKGTTEAFF. CDR3 bases: TGTGCCAGCGGGACGGATCGGGGGAAAGGGACCACTGAAGCTTTCTTT. The chain carries TRBV27 and TRBJ1-1, with a tentative D call TRBD1 (5 bases). The CDR3 sequence is 16 residues long. The V gene lost 8 bases and the J gene lost 4 bases, with 23 bases spanning the gap. Germline CDR1 is MNHEY and CDR2 is SMNVEV (reference sequence).